The 8 T cell receptor beta chains below all came from one sample that was sequenced in a study of cytomegalovirus exposure and HLA in healthy donors. The study ran its PCR with 60 Vbeta and 13 Jbeta primers. Sequencing used immunoSEQ multiplex PCR; TCRdb keeps in-frame clones, though not all of them. The sample records fewer than 150,000 clones, approximately 83% being singletons. The sequencing sample was made of PBMCs. Source of these receptors: a man aged 35 to 55 in good health and CMV-seronegative.

This chain links TRBV5-1 with TRBJ1-1, with D perhaps matching TRBD1 (6 bases). The V gene's germline CDR1 is SGHRS and CDR2 YFSETQ. The CDR3 runs 17 residues. V gave up 2 bases and J gave up 0 bases, with 17 bases separating them. In nucleotides, the CDR3 is TGCGCCAGCAGCTTCGGTGGGCAGGGGCCCTTGAACACTGAAGCTTTCTTT. Translation: CASSFGGQGPLNTEAFF. Looking up the rest from reference TRBV5-1 and TRBJ1-1 gives the full variable domain: KAGVTQTPRYLIKTRGQQVTLSCSPISGHRSVSWYQQTPGQGLQFLFEYFSETQRNKGNFPGRFSGRQFSNSRSEMNVSTLELGDSALYLCASSFGGQGPLNTEAFFGQGTRLTVV.

This clone was recorded a few times. The V and J genes are TRBV10-3 and TRBJ1-2; 10 nucleotides align to TRBD1. V shed 3 bases, J shed 8 bases, and the junction held 15 bases outside the gene matches. CDR1 is ENHRY and CDR2 is SYGVKD in the germline V gene. This CDR3 is 17 amino acids long. The CDR3 reads CAISDFGTGQGRLGYTF. Here the CDR3 DNA reads TGTGCCATCAGTGACTTCGGTACGGGACAGGGGAGGTTGGGCTACACCTTC.

The chain employs TRBV27 and TRBJ1-2, with no clear D. This CDR3 has 15 residues. CDR1 is MNHEY and CDR2 is SMNVEV in the germline V gene (reference sequence). Trimming removed 0 bases from V and 4 bases from J, with 12 bases in between. CDR3 protein: CASSLSRQPTYGYTF. The CDR3, as DNA: TGTGCCAGCAGTTTATCGCGGCAGCCTACCTATGGCTACACCTTC.

The table lists this clone with a few counts. The DNA of the CDR3 is TGTGCCAGCAGTGAAGTTACAACTGGGGCCAACGTCCTGACTTTC. Translation gives CASSEVTTGANVLTF. This chain connects TRBV6-1 to TRBJ2-6; no reliable D call. The length of the CDR3 is 15 residues. Germline-derived CDR1 and CDR2 are MNHNS and SASEGT. Deletions cut 1 base from V and 2 bases from J, with 6 bases between.

The rearrangement joins TRBV9 to TRBJ1-5, with D hard to call. This CDR3 has 13 residues. Per the germline V gene, CDR1 is SGDLS and CDR2 is YYNGEE. Trimming left V 0 bases short and J 4 bases short, with 5 bases between. The CDR3 protein is CASSVGQNQPQHF. The CDR3 region has the DNA TGTGCCAGCAGCGTAGGCCAGAATCAGCCCCAGCATTTT.

In DNA, the CDR3 is TGCAGCGCCGGGACAGAACTCTATGGCTACACCTTC. This encodes CSAGTELYGYTF. The rearrangement links TRBV29-1 to TRBJ1-2; 7 bases match TRBD1. Germline trimming cut 7 bases from V and 4 bases from J; bases unmatched to any gene: 6. CDR1 is SQVTM and CDR2 is ANQGSEA in the germline V gene. CDR3 size: 12 residues.

This chain links TRBV28 with TRBJ2-1; 11 nucleotides line up with TRBD2. Germline V gives CDR1 MDHEN, CDR2 SYDVKM. This CDR3 region has 20 residues. With V trimmed by 4 bases and J by 0 bases, 14 bases remained unmatched. The CDR3 spells CASSSGGTSGVPFSYNEQFF. DNA of the CDR3: TGTGCCAGCAGTTCCGGGGGGACTAGCGGCGTCCCCTTCTCCTACAATGAGCAGTTCTTC. Complete variable domain (other parts from reference TRBV28 and TRBJ2-1): DVKVTQSSRYLVKRTGEKVFLECVQDMDHENMFWYRQDPGLGLRLIYFSYDVKMKEKGDIPEGYSVSREKKERFSLILESASTNQTSMYLCASSSGGTSGVPFSYNEQFFGPGTRLTVL.

The chain carries TRBV28 and TRBJ2-1, with 11 bases matching TRBD2. Germline-derived CDR1 and CDR2 are MDHEN and SYDVKM. This CDR3 comprises 16 residues. J lost 3 bases, V lost 6 bases, and 7 bases had no gene match. CDR3 sequence (DNA): TGTGCCAGCAGCGGAGCCACTAGCGGGAGCTACAATGAGCAGTTCTTC. Amino acid sequence: CASSGATSGSYNEQFF.